The text below deals with one T cell receptor (beta chain). The antigen remains undetermined. Produced via immunoSEQ multiplex PCR; TCRdb's table is partial and in-frame only. The table has more than 60,000 clones, around 80% seen once; the top ten hold more than 3%. These data are taken from a study of early stage breast cancer tumors. Background on the study: Invasive lobular carcinomas made up about 30% of the 12 ER+/PR+/HER2- tumors.

The V end lost 2 bases, the J end lost 4 bases, and 6 bases lay between the germline ends. The germline gives CDR1 KGHSH, CDR2 LQKENI. CDR3 length equals 13 residues. Regarding the study as a whole: Bulk DNA sequencing of unsorted cells missed chain pairing and markers. In about 90% of the 16 patients, blood comparison separated tumor from normal breast.

V is TRBV18 and J is TRBJ1-5; D is unresolved. This clonotype was sampled from a person aged 55 to 70 with breast cancer. Sequenced input: blood. The CDR3 DNA sequence: TGTGCCAGCTCACCAGGTTATAATCAGCCCCAGCATTTT. Translated, it gives CASSPGYNQPQHF.